This TCR beta chain is from a study of beta chain features in type 1 diabetes. Germline values: CDR1 MNHEY, CDR2 SVGAGI. The CDR3 totals 11 residues. V shed 6 bases, J shed 11 bases, and the junction held 3 bases outside the gene matches. Study results and limitations: In every one of the four CD4+ subsets, TCRB CDR3s were moderately but significantly shorter in Type 1 diabetes patients.

TCRB transcripts that were expressed got sequenced, as all of the isolated RNA had been reverse transcribed. Generated by immunoSEQ multiplex PCR, the TCRdb table keeps only in-frame clones and is missing some. The table shows about 44,000 clones, with 66% occurring only once. Worth noting for this clone: Its specificity is unknown.

Specimen: Tregs from blood. This sequence joins TRBV6-5 and TRBJ2-5, with 10 bases lining up with TRBD2. The clonotype originates from a young woman with type 1 diabetes. The CDR3: CASSSGGEQYF. DNA for the CDR3: TGTGCCAGCAGCAGCGGGGGGGAGCAGTACTTC.